This TCR beta chain was identified during a study of beta chain features in type 1 diabetes. V shed 4 bases, J shed 4 bases, and the junction held 5 bases outside the gene matches. In germline, CDR1 is MGHRA, CDR2 YSYEKL. There are 17 residues in the CDR3. Reverse transcribing all isolated RNA meant expressed TCRB transcripts were sequenced. Sequencing used immunoSEQ multiplex PCR; TCRdb keeps in-frame clones, though not all of them. Of 150,000 or so clones in the sample, approximately 12% were seen once. The chain joins TRBV4-1 to TRBJ2-4, with 15 bases lining up with TRBD2. The sequenced sample consisted of central memory CD4+ T cells from blood. This sequence originates from a man between 18 and 29 years old in good health. Here the CDR3 reads CASSPGLAGGRKNIQYF. CDR3 nucleotide sequence: TGCGCCAGCAGCCCGGGACTAGCGGGAGGTCGGAAAAACATTCAGTACTTC.